This is a list of T cell receptor beta chains from one sample in a study of beta chain features in type 1 diabetes. Method: immunoSEQ multiplex PCR; TCRdb's copy keeps in-frame clones and lacks some. There are approximately 44,000 clones in the sample; about 51% occur only once, and more than 2% lies in the top ten. The source material was Tregs from blood. These receptors were obtained from a young woman in good health. Both conserved end residues are part of each CDR3. Size values are once, few and many counts, or a class for expanded clones, and some rows have none.

clone_size j_call v_call cdr3_aa
medium-sized TRBJ2-1 TRBV10-3 CAIGLGREGGNEQFF
- TRBJ2-1 TRBV7-9 CASSFSQGLAGGTYNEQFF
- - TRBV29-1 CSVAGDLAGEQYF
- TRBJ2-3 TRBV25-1 CASSWTVTDTQYF
- TRBJ2-5 TRBV10-3 CAISESGTGGETQYF
few TRBJ2-1 TRBV18 CASSPGRGSHEQFF
- TRBJ1-2 TRBV5-8 CASSLFRDVGYTF
- TRBJ2-1 TRBV30 CAWRVAGVDNEQFF
- TRBJ2-4 TRBV6-6 CASTLTSVGFYF
- TRBJ1-2 TRBV5-6 CASSLFGQVSHVYYGYTF
few TRBJ2-2 TRBV7-2 CASSSVAGVTGELFF
- TRBJ2-1 TRBV9 CASSVVPGMTGYYNEQFF
- TRBJ2-7 TRBV4-1 CASSQDRTSGSSYEQYF
- TRBJ1-4 TRBV27 CASSSGRTFATNEKLFF
- TRBJ2-5 TRBV27 CASSYYRGRGETQYF
few TRBJ1-1 TRBV10-3 CAISAGGRNTEAFF
- TRBJ2-7 TRBV5-5 CASSPGLAETYEQYF
- TRBJ2-5 TRBV7-9 CASSSPGQVIFQETQYF
- TRBJ2-1 TRBV4-3 CASSQGLAGSYNEQFF
- TRBJ2-5 TRBV5-1 CASRLAETQYF
few TRBJ2-5 TRBV7-8 CASSIQETQYF
once TRBJ2-1 TRBV28 CASSAQGAYNEQFF
- TRBJ2-7 TRBV5-1 CASSEGGGFYEQYF
- TRBJ2-7 TRBV18 CASSPPQDSTSYEQYF
- TRBJ1-2 TRBV30 CAWSFDRGNYGYTF
- TRBJ2-1 TRBV5-1 CASSSKTGLADYNEQFF
- TRBJ2-3 TRBV7-2 CASSLAGIAGPDTQYF
once TRBJ2-3 TRBV5-1 CASSKGLVGGTDTQYF
few TRBJ1-1 TRBV9 CASSVDMNTEAFF
- TRBJ2-7 TRBV11-2 CASSSMGTSYEQYF
- TRBJ2-3 TRBV15 CATSWTSGFTDTQYF
few TRBJ2-4 TRBV5-1 CASSLDVGSGAKNIQYF
- TRBJ2-2 TRBV6-5 CASSYSHSYTGELFF
- TRBJ1-2 TRBV19 CASSRGGNYGYTF
- TRBJ2-7 TRBV11-1 CASSPRPGGVYEQYF
- TRBJ2-5 TRBV30 CAWSAGQGKGETQYF
- TRBJ2-2 TRBV11-2 CASSLRQLNTGELFF
few TRBJ2-1 TRBV27 CASSYRDSSSSYNEQFF
- TRBJ2-4 TRBV28 CASSLQGLAKNIQYF
- TRBJ1-5 TRBV7-8 CASSLDPLRQERNQPQHF